Listed below are T cell receptor beta chains from one sample, sequenced in a study of long-term antiretroviral therapy in people with HIV. Sequencing was performed with immunoSEQ multiplex PCR; in TCRdb, only in-frame clones are kept and a portion is missing. The sample yields 14,000 or so clones, roughly 82% seen once. The sequences come from unsorted PBMCs, collected 1.8 years before starting antiretroviral therapy. The source of these receptors is a woman aged 35 to 49 with HIV. The CDR3 runs from the conserved cysteine through the conserved F or W. D genes are given only for firm matches. For some rows the clone size is stated as once, few or many, or as a class when expanded; others skip it.

V,size,J,D,CDR3,DNA
TRBV11-2,-,TRBJ2-2,-,CASSLDYTGELFF,TGTGCCAGCAGCTTAGATTACACCGGGGAGCTGTTTTTT
TRBV6-5,-,TRBJ1-2,-,CASSYRAANYGYTF,TGTGCCAGCAGTTACAGGGCCGCTAACTATGGCTACACCTTC
TRBV7-6,-,TRBJ2-2,-,CASSHLYNRDTGELFF,TGTGCCAGCAGCCACCTATACAACAGGGACACCGGGGAGCTGTTTTTT
TRBV5-1,-,TRBJ2-1,TRBD2,CASSSRGSGRGEQFF,TGCGCCAGCAGCTCCCGTGGTAGCGGGAGGGGTGAGCAGTTCTTC
TRBV28,few,TRBJ2-2,TRBD2,CASSGGLAVNTGELFF,TGTGCCAGCAGTGGGGGACTAGCGGTAAACACCGGGGAGCTGTTTTTT
TRBV5-1,-,TRBJ1-2,-,CASSLSGAGYGYTF,TGCGCCAGCAGCTTGTCAGGGGCAGGGTATGGCTACACCTTC
TRBV7-9,-,TRBJ2-5,-,CASSLIPETQYF,TGTGCCAGCAGCTTAATCCCAGAGACCCAGTACTTC
TRBV6-5,-,TRBJ2-7,-,CASSYHESDYEQYF,TGTGCCAGCAGTTATCATGAAAGTGATTACGAGCAGTACTTC
TRBV11-3,-,TRBJ2-1,-,CASSSAVYNEQFF,TGTGCCAGCAGCTCCGCGGTTTACAATGAGCAGTTCTTC
TRBV28,-,TRBJ2-7,-,CASSLLVDEQYF,TGTGCCAGCAGTTTACTAGTAGACGAGCAGTACTTC
TRBV7-9,-,TRBJ1-1,-,CASSLHNAFRTAGAFF,TGTGCCAGCAGCTTACACAACGCCTTTCGGACAGCCGGAGCTTTCTTT
TRBV27,-,TRBJ2-6,-,CASSFLGSGANVLTF,TGTGCCAGCAGTTTTTTGGGATCTGGGGCCAACGTCCTGACTTTC
TRBV6-4,once,TRBJ2-1,-,CASSDSPGPATNEQFF,TGTGCCAGCAGTGACTCACCGGGTCCCGCGACCAATGAGCAGTTCTTC
TRBV18,-,TRBJ1-3,-,CASSPPGGSAGNTIYF,TGTGCCAGCTCACCACCGGGCGGTTCTGCCGGAAACACCATATATTTT
TRBV9,few,TRBJ2-3,TRBD2,CASSSRTSGRDTQYF,TGTGCCAGCAGCTCCCGGACTAGCGGGAGGGATACGCAGTATTTT
TRBV6-4,-,TRBJ2-5,-,CASSEEWGPQETQYF,TGTGCCAGCAGTGAAGAATGGGGACCTCAAGAGACCCAGTACTTC